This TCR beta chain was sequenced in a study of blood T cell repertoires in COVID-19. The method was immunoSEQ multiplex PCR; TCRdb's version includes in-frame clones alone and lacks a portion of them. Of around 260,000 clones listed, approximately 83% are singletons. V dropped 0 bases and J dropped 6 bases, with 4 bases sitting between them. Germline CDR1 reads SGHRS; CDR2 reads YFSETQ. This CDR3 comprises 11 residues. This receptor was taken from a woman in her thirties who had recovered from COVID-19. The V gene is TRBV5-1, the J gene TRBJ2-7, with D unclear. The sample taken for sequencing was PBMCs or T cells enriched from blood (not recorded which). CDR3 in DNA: TGCGCCAGCAGCTTGGGTCTCGAGCAGTACTTC. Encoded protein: CASSLGLEQYF.